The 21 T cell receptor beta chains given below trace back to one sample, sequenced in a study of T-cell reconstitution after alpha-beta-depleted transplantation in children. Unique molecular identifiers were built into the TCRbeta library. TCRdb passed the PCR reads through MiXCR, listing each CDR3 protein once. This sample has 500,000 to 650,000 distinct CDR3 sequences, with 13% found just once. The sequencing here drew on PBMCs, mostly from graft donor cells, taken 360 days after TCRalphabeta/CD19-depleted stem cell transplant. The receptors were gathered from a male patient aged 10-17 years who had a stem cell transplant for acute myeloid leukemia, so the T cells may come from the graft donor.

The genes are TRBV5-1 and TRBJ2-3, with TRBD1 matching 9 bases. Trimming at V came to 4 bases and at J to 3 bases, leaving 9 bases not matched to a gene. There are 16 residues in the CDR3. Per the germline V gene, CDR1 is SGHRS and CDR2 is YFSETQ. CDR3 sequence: CASSTPTGGGTDTQYF. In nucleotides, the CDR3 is TGCGCCAGCAGCACCCCGACAGGGGGAGGGACAGATACGCAGTATTTT.

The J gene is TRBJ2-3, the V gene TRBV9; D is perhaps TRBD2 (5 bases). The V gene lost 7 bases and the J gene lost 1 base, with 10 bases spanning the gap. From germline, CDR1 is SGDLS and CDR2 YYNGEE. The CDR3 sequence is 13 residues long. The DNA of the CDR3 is TGTGCCAGCGGGAGCGGTCGCACAGATACGCAGTATTTT. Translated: CASGSGRTDTQYF.

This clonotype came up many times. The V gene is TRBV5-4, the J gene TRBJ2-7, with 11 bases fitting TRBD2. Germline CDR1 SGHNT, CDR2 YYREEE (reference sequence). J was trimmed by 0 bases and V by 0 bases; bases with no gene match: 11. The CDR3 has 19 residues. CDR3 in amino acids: CASSLVGYSGRGSSYEQYF. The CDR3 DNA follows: TGTGCCAGCAGCTTGGTCGGATATAGCGGGAGGGGGAGCTCCTACGAGCAGTACTTC.

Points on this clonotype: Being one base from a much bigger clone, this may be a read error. Here the CDR3 reads CASSLAGGPQEQYF. In DNA form, the CDR3 reads TGTGCCAGCAGCTTAGCGGGAGGGCCCCAAGAGCAGTACTTC. The chain is built from TRBV12-3 or TRBV12-4 and TRBJ2-7; TRBD2 matches 11 bases. The CDR3 covers 14 residues.

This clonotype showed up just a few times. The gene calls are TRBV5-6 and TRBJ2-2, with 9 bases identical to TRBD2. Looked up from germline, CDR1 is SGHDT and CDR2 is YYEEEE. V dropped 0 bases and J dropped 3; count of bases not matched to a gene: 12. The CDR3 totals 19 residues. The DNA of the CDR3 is TGTGCCAGCAGCTTGGATGGTATCAGGCTAGCGGGATACACCGGGGAGCTGTTTTTT. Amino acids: CASSLDGIRLAGYTGELFF.

The CDR3 here is CASSQDSGINTGELFF. CDR3 in DNA: TGCGCCAGCAGCCAAGATAGCGGGATTAACACCGGGGAGCTGTTTTTT. The gene calls are TRBV4-3 and TRBJ2-2, with 8 bases fitting TRBD2. The CDR3 covers 16 residues. Trimming took 0 bases from V and 2 from J; bases not matched to a gene: 2. The germline gives CDR1 LGHNA, CDR2 YSLEER.

Written as DNA, the CDR3 is TGTGCCAGCAGCCCTCAGATCCTTCTAGCCAAAAACATTCAGTACTTC. Encoded protein: CASSPQILLAKNIQYF. This chain uses TRBV7-2 with TRBJ2-4; D unclear. The CDR3 contains 16 residues. The V gene's germline CDR1 is SGHTA and CDR2 FQGNSA. The V end was cut by 5 bases, the J end by 0 bases, with 14 bases between.

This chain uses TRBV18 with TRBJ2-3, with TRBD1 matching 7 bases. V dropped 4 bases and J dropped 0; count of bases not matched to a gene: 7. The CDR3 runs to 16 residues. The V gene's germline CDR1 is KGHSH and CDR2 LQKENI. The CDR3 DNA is TGTGCCAGCTCACTCTACACAGGGGCCAGCACAGATACGCAGTATTTT. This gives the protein CASSLYTGASTDTQYF.

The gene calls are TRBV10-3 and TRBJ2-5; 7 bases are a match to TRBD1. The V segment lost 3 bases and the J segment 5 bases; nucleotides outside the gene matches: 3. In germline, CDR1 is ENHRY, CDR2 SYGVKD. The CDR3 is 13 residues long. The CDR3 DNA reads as TGTGCCATCAGTGACACAGGGGAGGAGACCCAGTACTTC. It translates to CAISDTGEETQYF.

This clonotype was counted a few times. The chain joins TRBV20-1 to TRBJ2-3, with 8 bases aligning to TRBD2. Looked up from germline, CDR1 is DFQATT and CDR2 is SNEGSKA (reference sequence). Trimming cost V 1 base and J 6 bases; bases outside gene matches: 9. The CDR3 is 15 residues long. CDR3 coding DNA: TGCAGTGCTAGAGCTAGCGGGTTCGTTCGGGATACGCAGTATTTT. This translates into CSARASGFVRDTQYF.

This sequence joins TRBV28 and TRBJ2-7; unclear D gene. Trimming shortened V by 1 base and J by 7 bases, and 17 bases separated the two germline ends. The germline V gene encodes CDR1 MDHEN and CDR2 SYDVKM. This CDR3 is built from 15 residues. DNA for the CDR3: TGTGCCAGCAGTTTATACCGACGGTTTTCCCTAGAGCAGTACTTC. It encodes CASSLYRRFSLEQYF.

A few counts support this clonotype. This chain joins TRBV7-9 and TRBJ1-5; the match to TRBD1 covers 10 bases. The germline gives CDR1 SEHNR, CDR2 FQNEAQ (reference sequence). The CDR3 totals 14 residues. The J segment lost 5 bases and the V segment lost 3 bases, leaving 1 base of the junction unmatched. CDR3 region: CASSLTGGDQPQHF. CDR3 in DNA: TGTGCCAGCAGCTTGACAGGGGGCGATCAGCCCCAGCATTTT.

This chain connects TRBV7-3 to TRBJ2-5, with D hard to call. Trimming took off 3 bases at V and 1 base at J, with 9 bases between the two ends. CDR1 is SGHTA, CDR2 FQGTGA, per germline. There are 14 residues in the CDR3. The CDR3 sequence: CASSFVGPQETQYF. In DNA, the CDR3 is TGTGCCAGCAGCTTTGTCGGACCCCAAGAGACCCAGTACTTC.

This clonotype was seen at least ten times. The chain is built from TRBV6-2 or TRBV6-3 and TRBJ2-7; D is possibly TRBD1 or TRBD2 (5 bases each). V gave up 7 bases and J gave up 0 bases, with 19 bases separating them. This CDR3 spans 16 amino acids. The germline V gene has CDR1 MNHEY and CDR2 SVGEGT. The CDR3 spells CASTDPTRDSSYEQYF. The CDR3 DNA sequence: TGTGCCAGCACCGACCCAACTAGAGACAGCTCCTACGAGCAGTACTTC.

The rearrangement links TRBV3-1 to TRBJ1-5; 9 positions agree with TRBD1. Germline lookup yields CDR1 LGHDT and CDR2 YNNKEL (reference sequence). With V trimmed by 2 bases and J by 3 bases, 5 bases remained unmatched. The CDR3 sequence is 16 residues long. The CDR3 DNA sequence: TGTGCCAGCAGCCAATACGGGACAGGGCTCAATCAGCCCCAGCATTTT. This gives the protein CASSQYGTGLNQPQHF. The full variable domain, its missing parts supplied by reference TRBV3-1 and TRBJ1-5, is DTAVSQTPKYLVTQMGNDKSIKCEQNLGHDTMYWYKQDSKKFLKIMFSYNNKELIINETVPNRFSPKSPDKAHLNLHINSLELGDSAVYFCASSQYGTGLNQPQHFGDGTRLSIL.

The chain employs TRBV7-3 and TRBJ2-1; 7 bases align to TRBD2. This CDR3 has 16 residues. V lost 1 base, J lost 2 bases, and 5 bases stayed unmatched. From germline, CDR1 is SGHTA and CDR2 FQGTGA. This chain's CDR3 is CASSLRGGRPYNEQFF. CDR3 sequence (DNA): TGTGCCAGCAGCTTAAGAGGCGGGAGACCCTACAATGAGCAGTTCTTC. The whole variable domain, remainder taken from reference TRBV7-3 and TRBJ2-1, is GAGVSQTPSNKVTEKGKYVELRCDPISGHTALYWYRQSLGQGPEFLIYFQGTGAADDSGLPNDRFFAVRPEGSVSTLKIQRTERGDSAVYLCASSLRGGRPYNEQFFGPGTRLTVL.

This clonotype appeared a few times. This CDR3 is CASSLRGALSGNTIYF. The CDR3 DNA reads TGTGCCAGCAGTTTAAGGGGGGCCCTCTCTGGAAACACCATATATTTT. V is TRBV12-3 or TRBV12-4 and J is TRBJ1-3, with a tentative D call TRBD1 (6 bases). This CDR3 has 16 amino acids. Trimming took off 2 bases at V and 0 bases at J, with 11 bases between the two ends.

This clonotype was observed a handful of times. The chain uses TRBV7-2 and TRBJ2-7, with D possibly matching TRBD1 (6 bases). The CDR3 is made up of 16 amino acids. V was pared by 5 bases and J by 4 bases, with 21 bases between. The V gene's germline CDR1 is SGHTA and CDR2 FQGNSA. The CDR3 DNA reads TGTGCCAGCAGCAAGAGCCCGGCGGTCAGGGGATACGAGCAGTACTTC. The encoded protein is CASSKSPAVRGYEQYF. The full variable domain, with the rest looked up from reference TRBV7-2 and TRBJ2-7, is GAGVSQSPSNKVTEKGKDVELRCDPISGHTALYWYRQSLGQGLEFLIYFQGNSAPDKSGLPSDRFSAERTGGSVSTLTIQRTQQEDSAVYLCASSKSPAVRGYEQYFGPGTRLTVT.

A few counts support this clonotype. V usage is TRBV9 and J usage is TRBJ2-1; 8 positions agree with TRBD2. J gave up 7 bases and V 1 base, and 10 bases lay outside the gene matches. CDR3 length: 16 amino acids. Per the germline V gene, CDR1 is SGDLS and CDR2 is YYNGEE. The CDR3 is CASSVKTGGNNNEQFF. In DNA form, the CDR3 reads TGTGCCAGCAGCGTAAAAACGGGAGGGAATAATAATGAGCAGTTCTTC.

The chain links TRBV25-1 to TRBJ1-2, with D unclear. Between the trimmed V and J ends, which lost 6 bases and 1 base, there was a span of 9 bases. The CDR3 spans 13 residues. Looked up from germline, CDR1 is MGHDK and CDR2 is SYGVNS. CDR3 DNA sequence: TGTGCCAGCAGCCCCAAGGGTAACTATGGCTACACCTTC. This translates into CASSPKGNYGYTF.

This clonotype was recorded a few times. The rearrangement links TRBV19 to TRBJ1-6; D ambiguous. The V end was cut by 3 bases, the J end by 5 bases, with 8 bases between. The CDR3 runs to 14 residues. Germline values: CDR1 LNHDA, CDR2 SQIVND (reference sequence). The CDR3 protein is CASSIGVDNSPLHF. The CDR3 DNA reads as TGTGCCAGTAGTATCGGGGTAGATAATTCACCCCTCCACTTT.